Presented here are 32 T cell receptor beta chains from one specimen sequenced in a study of T-cell memory formation after mild COVID-19. TCRdb re-called the 5' RACE reads with MiXCR, one entry per CDR3 protein. Of approximately 210,000 distinct CDR3 sequences listed, about 11% are singletons. Input material: PBMCs or a T cell subset sorted from them (not recorded which). The receptors originated from a man younger than 35 who had mild COVID-19 (a few samples of this study predate the infection). Cell type and time point are not known.

V is TRBV4-1 and J is TRBJ2-2; TRBD2 matches 8 bases. After removal of 1 base from V and 7 bases from J, the junction contained 11 bases not matched to a gene. Germline-derived CDR1 and CDR2 are MGHRA and YSYEKL. This CDR3 has 17 amino acids. In nucleotides, the CDR3 is TGCGCCAGCAGCCAAGTTGGGCTAGCGGGTAGTAACGGGGAGCTGTTTTTT. This encodes CASSQVGLAGSNGELFF.

This clonotype was counted ten times or more. The chain joins TRBV11-2 to TRBJ1-1, with 8 bases lining up with TRBD1. Per germline, CDR1 SGHAT and CDR2 FQNNGV. CDR3 length: 16 residues. Trimming took 5 bases from V and 6 from J; bases not matched to a gene: 14. The CDR3 DNA sequence: TGTGCCAGCAGCCACCTCTGGGACAGGTCGAGGGCTGAAGCTTTCTTT. Amino acids: CASSHLWDRSRAEAFF.

This clonotype was counted between two and nine times. The genes are TRBV29-1 and TRBJ2-3; 7 bases agree with TRBD1. Trimming took 4 bases from V and 5 from J; bases not matched to a gene: 12. Germline-derived CDR1 and CDR2 are SQVTM and ANQGSEA. This CDR3 has 15 amino acids. DNA of the CDR3: TGCAGCGTTGGAACTCAAGGGGGCAGGGGAGATACGCAGTATTTT. Its protein is CSVGTQGGRGDTQYF.

This clonotype showed up many times. The rearrangement links TRBV29-1 to TRBJ2-1; 9 bases are shared with TRBD1. This CDR3 is built from 14 residues. V was pared by 8 bases and J by 4 bases, with 9 bases of the junction left unmatched. Per germline, CDR1 SQVTM and CDR2 ANQGSEA. The CDR3 spells CSLKSGTGYNEQFF. In DNA, the CDR3 is TGCAGCTTAAAATCCGGGACAGGGTACAATGAGCAGTTCTTC.

This clonotype appeared a few times. The rearrangement uses TRBV12-5 and TRBJ2-2, with D possibly being TRBD1 (5 bases). CDR1 is LGHNT, CDR2 FRNRAP, per germline. V lost 3 bases and J lost 6, with 11 bases in between. The CDR3 runs 14 residues. The CDR3: CASGFQGFAGELFF. The CDR3, as DNA: TGTGCTAGTGGTTTTCAGGGTTTCGCCGGGGAGCTGTTTTTT.

This clonotype was observed a handful of times. The rearrangement joins TRBV5-1 to TRBJ2-1; TRBD2 agrees at 8 bases. Germline lookup yields CDR1 SGHRS and CDR2 YFSETQ. The CDR3 totals 14 residues. Trimming cost V 2 bases and J 3 bases; bases outside gene matches: 1. CDR3 DNA sequence: TGCGCCAGCAGCTTACGGGGGGGCTACAATGAGCAGTTCTTC. It encodes CASSLRGGYNEQFF. Combining the CDR3 with reference TRBV5-1 and TRBJ2-1 gives the whole variable domain KAGVTQTPRYLIKTRGQQVTLSCSPISGHRSVSWYQQTPGQGLQFLFEYFSETQRNKGNFPGRFSGRQFSNSRSEMNVSTLELGDSALYLCASSLRGGYNEQFFGPGTRLTVL.

This clonotype occurred a few times. V and J are TRBV12-3 or TRBV12-4 and TRBJ2-3; D is possibly TRBD2 (7 bases). V lost 5 bases and J lost 6, with 18 bases in between. The CDR3 runs to 15 residues. The CDR3 nucleotides are TGTGCCAGCAGTCGTGACGCGGGGGCCGGGGATACGCAGTATTTT. This gives the protein CASSRDAGAGDTQYF.

This chain uses TRBV7-9 with TRBJ1-2; D is undetermined. Germline V gives CDR1 SEHNR, CDR2 FQNEAQ (reference sequence). The CDR3 runs to 14 residues. Trimming took off 0 bases at V and 1 base at J, with 6 bases between the two ends. Written as DNA, the CDR3 is TGTGCCAGCAGCTTAGCGACCAGTAACTATGGCTACACCTTC. Residues: CASSLATSNYGYTF.

A few counts support this clonotype. This chain uses TRBV5-1 with TRBJ2-2; 12 nucleotides agree with TRBD2. The CDR3 consists of 15 residues. The germline V gene encodes CDR1 SGHRS and CDR2 YFSETQ. Trimming at V came to 2 bases and at J to 7 bases, leaving 3 bases not matched to a gene. The CDR3 region is CASSLLAGGIGELFF. The CDR3 coding sequence is TGCGCCAGCAGCTTACTAGCGGGGGGCATCGGGGAGCTGTTTTTT.

V usage is TRBV6-5 and J usage is TRBJ2-2; D is undetermined. The CDR3 loop spans 14 amino acids. Germline loops: CDR1 MNHEY, CDR2 SVGAGI. V shed 1 base and J shed 1 base, with 4 bases lying between them. The CDR3 bases are TGTGCCAGCAGTTACTGGCAGAACACCGGGGAGCTGTTTTTT. Protein product: CASSYWQNTGELFF.

In regard to this clonotype: Sequence at one end of the junction differs from germline and may be a read error. The chain uses TRBV14 and TRBJ1-2; D not certain. This CDR3 spans 13 amino acids. Germline assignment: CDR1 SGHDN and CDR2 FVKESK. CDR3 protein: CASSHRNRALSSF. CDR3 bases: TGTGCCAGCAGCCACCGCAACCGGGCGCTAAGTTCCTTC.

The CDR3 nucleotides are TGTGCCAGCAGCGAAAGACACGCGACTAACTATGGCTACACCTTC. Amino acid sequence: CASSERHATNYGYTF. V gene TRBV9 combines with J gene TRBJ1-2; D unresolved. V was cut by 3 bases and J by 0 bases, with 12 bases left in between. This CDR3 region has 15 residues. Per the germline V gene, CDR1 is SGDLS and CDR2 is YYNGEE.

In this sample, this clonotype turned up a few times. This chain uses TRBV19 with TRBJ2-3; D possibly corresponds to TRBD2 (7 bases). The V gene lost 7 bases and the J gene lost 4 bases, with 15 bases spanning the gap. Germline loops: CDR1 LNHDA, CDR2 SQIVND (reference sequence). The CDR3 spans 14 residues. The CDR3 DNA reads as TGTGCCAGTAATTTTGGCGGGGGCCCAGATACGCAGTATTTT. Translated: CASNFGGGPDTQYF.

This clonotype showed up many times. The chain is built from TRBV3-1 and TRBJ2-5; 9 bases fit TRBD1. The germline gives CDR1 LGHDT, CDR2 YNNKEL (reference sequence). This CDR3 spans 15 amino acids. The junction had 4 bases not matched to a gene; V was cut back by 4 bases and J by 1 base. This chain's CDR3 is CASSLGQGPQETQYF. CDR3 DNA: TGTGCCAGCAGCCTCGGACAGGGGCCCCAAGAGACCCAGTACTTC.

This clonotype was detected many times. The chain has TRBV7-6 and TRBJ1-5; 10 nucleotides agree with TRBD1. The CDR3 spans 15 residues. V gave up 5 bases and J gave up 2 bases; unmatched junction bases: 3. Per germline, CDR1 SGHVS and CDR2 FNYEAQ. CDR3 in DNA: TGTGCCAGCAGCCTGGGGACAGGGGGCAATCAGCCCCAGCATTTT. Translated: CASSLGTGGNQPQHF.

This clonotype came up many times. The chain links TRBV3-1 to TRBJ1-2; no definite D call. The V and J ends lost 4 bases and 7 bases respectively, with 16 bases between them. The CDR3 has 14 residues. CDR1 and CDR2 from the germline V gene are LGHDT and YNNKEL (reference sequence). Here the CDR3 DNA reads TGTGCCAGCAGCCCTCGACAAAGGGTTGGTGGCTACACCTTC. Translated: CASSPRQRVGGYTF. Together with reference TRBV3-1 and TRBJ1-2, the CDR3 gives the full variable domain: DTAVSQTPKYLVTQMGNDKSIKCEQNLGHDTMYWYKQDSKKFLKIMFSYNNKELIINETVPNRFSPKSPDKAHLNLHINSLELGDSAVYFCASSPRQRVGGYTFGSGTRLTVV.

This clonotype was seen only a few times. The V call is TRBV6-5, the J call TRBJ2-7; the match to TRBD1 covers 7 bases. The ends lost 5 bases at V and 0 bases at J; junction bases unmatched: 4. CDR1 and CDR2 from the germline V gene are MNHEY and SVGAGI. This CDR3 spans 14 amino acids. The CDR3, as DNA: TGTGCCAGCAGTACCGGGACAGCCTCCTACGAGCAGTACTTC. This codes for CASSTGTASYEQYF.

The chain carries TRBV5-1 and TRBJ1-1; 9 bases align to TRBD1. The CDR3 runs 14 residues. V dropped 4 bases and J dropped 5; count of bases not matched to a gene: 6. Germline CDR1 and CDR2: SGHRS and YFSETQ. DNA of the CDR3: TGCGCCAGCAGCCCCGACAGGGGGACGACTGAAGCTTTCTTT. Residues: CASSPDRGTTEAFF.

This clonotype appeared a few times. The V gene is TRBV27, the J gene TRBJ2-7; 7 nucleotides align to TRBD2. The CDR3 runs 14 residues. J was trimmed by 2 bases and V by 1 base; bases with no gene match: 2. Germline V CDR1 and CDR2: MNHEY, SMNVEV (reference sequence). CDR3 amino acids: CASSLYRGAYEQYV. DNA for the CDR3: TGTGCCAGCAGTTTATATCGGGGGGCCTACGAGCAGTACGTC.

This clonotype has a handful of counts. This rearrangement joins TRBV7-9 to TRBJ2-3, with 8 bases that match TRBD1. The ends lost 5 bases at V and 2 bases at J; junction bases unmatched: 9. Germline CDR1 SEHNR, CDR2 FQNEAQ (reference sequence). CDR3 length: 16 amino acids. The CDR3 region is CASSRRQGSDTDTQYF. CDR3 nucleotides: TGTGCCAGCAGCCGAAGACAGGGGTCGGACACAGATACGCAGTATTTT.

This clonotype was found a few times. The chain uses TRBV12-3 or TRBV12-4 and TRBJ1-2; D gene unclear. The CDR3 runs 10 residues. V was cut by 3 bases and J by 8 bases, with 4 bases left in between. This CDR3 reads CASSLIGYTF. CDR3 DNA sequence: TGTGCCAGCAGTTTGATAGGCTACACCTTC.

The chain recombines TRBV5-5 with TRBJ2-5; no clear D gene. CDR3 length equals 14 residues. The germline CDR1 and CDR2 sequences are SGHKS and YYEKEE (reference sequence). The V gene lost 2 bases and the J gene lost 1 base, with 9 bases spanning the gap. The CDR3 coding sequence is TGTGCCAGCAGCTTTGGCCTACTCCAAGAGACCCAGTACTTC. Residues: CASSFGLLQETQYF.

Concerning this clonotype: This CDR3 fails to terminate in the conserved phenylalanine or tryptophan, so it likely reflects a read error. The chain couples TRBV6-5 to TRBJ2-1; 13 bases align to TRBD2. Trimming removed 8 bases from V and 7 bases from J; junction bases left unmatched: 5. CDR3 size: 14 residues. Germline loops: CDR1 MNHEY, CDR2 SVGAGI. CDR3 amino acids: CASDWTSGGNEQFL. The CDR3 DNA is TGTGCCAGCGATTGGACTAGCGGGGGTAATGAGCAGTTCTTA.

This clonotype came up a few times. V usage is TRBV12-3 or TRBV12-4 and J usage is TRBJ2-3; D is possibly TRBD2 (6 bases). This CDR3 region has 13 residues. The V and J ends lost 6 bases and 6 bases respectively, with 13 bases between them. CDR3 coding DNA: TGTGCCAGCAGGGGGGACTGGGCGGATACGCAGTATTTT. Translation gives CASRGDWADTQYF.

This clonotype was seen more than once but under ten times. J is TRBJ1-2 and V is TRBV12-3 or TRBV12-4, with 8 bases that match TRBD1. This CDR3 comprises 13 residues. J was trimmed by 4 bases and V by 6 bases; bases with no gene match: 4. CDR3 in amino acids: CASRPTGAYGYTF. The CDR3 DNA follows: TGTGCCAGCAGACCGACAGGGGCCTATGGCTACACCTTC.

This rearrangement joins TRBV29-1 to TRBJ2-3, with D possibly matching TRBD2 (7 bases). The CDR3 is 14 residues long. Trimming stripped 8 bases from V and 4 bases from J, with 19 bases between. The V gene's germline CDR1 is SQVTM and CDR2 ANQGSEA. CDR3 sequence reads: CSSRWGGQADTQYF. In nucleotides, the CDR3 is TGCAGCTCGCGATGGGGGGGGCAGGCAGATACGCAGTATTTT.

Only a few counts were recorded for this clonotype. The rearrangement links TRBV6-2 or TRBV6-3 to TRBJ2-1; 10 nucleotides align to TRBD1. Germline values: CDR1 MNHEY, CDR2 SVGEGT. The CDR3 spans 15 residues. The V gene end was trimmed by 7 bases and the J gene end by 9 bases; junction bases not matched to a gene: 12. The CDR3 nucleotides read TGTGCCAGCATTCCATCCTGGGACAGGGGTGGTGAGCAGTTCTTC. Amino acids: CASIPSWDRGGEQFF.

The chain combines TRBV18 with TRBJ2-1; TRBD1 aligns across 11 bases. This CDR3 has 15 residues. Trimming cost V 4 bases and J 4 bases; bases outside gene matches: 3. Germline CDR1 and CDR2: KGHSH and LQKENI. This CDR3 reads CASSRDRGFYNEQFF. As DNA, the CDR3 is TGTGCCAGCTCACGGGACAGGGGGTTTTACAATGAGCAGTTCTTC.

This clonotype was detected only a few times. The chain links TRBV6-5 to TRBJ2-5; D gene ambiguous. V was trimmed by 4 bases and J by 4 bases, leaving 16 bases between them. This CDR3 is 15 amino acids long. Germline-derived CDR1 and CDR2 are MNHEY and SVGAGI. CDR3 bases: TGTGCCAGCAGTTTCCAACTGGGGTTAGGAGAGACCCAGTACTTC. This gives the protein CASSFQLGLGETQYF.

The chain carries TRBV5-8 and TRBJ2-1; 12 bases align to TRBD2. CDR1 is SGHTS and CDR2 is YDEGEE in the germline V gene. This CDR3 has 15 amino acids. V trimming: 2 bases; J trimming: 8 bases; junction bases outside the gene matches: 5. The CDR3 is CASSLLAGGRDEQFF. The CDR3 coding sequence is TGTGCCAGCAGCTTACTAGCGGGGGGCCGGGATGAGCAGTTCTTC. Full variable domain (missing parts from reference TRBV5-8 and TRBJ2-1): EAGVTQSPTHLIKTRGQQATLRCSPISGHTSVYWYQQALGLGLQFLLWYDEGEERNRGNFPPRFSGRQFPNYSSELNVNALELEDSALYLCASSLLAGGRDEQFFGPGTRLTVL.

The V gene is TRBV5-4, the J gene TRBJ2-6; weak D call: TRBD1 (5 bases). This CDR3 is built from 15 residues. CDR1 and CDR2 (germline): SGHNT, YYREEE (reference sequence). V dropped 4 bases and J dropped 0 bases, with 8 bases sitting between them. CDR3 sequence: CASSPDSSGANVLTF. Here the CDR3 DNA reads TGTGCCAGCAGCCCCGACAGCTCTGGGGCCAACGTCCTGACTTTC. Full variable domain (rest looked up from reference TRBV5-4 and TRBJ2-6): ETGVTQSPTHLIKTRGQQVTLRCSSQSGHNTVSWYQQALGQGPQFIFQYYREEENGRGNFPPRFSGLQFPNYSSELNVNALELDDSALYLCASSPDSSGANVLTFGAGSRLTVL.

This clonotype was detected a few times. The chain links TRBV5-1 to TRBJ2-2; TRBD2 might be the D (5 bases). The CDR3 is 15 amino acids. Looked up from germline, CDR1 is SGHRS and CDR2 is YFSETQ. The V and J ends lost 0 bases and 4 bases respectively, with 10 bases between them. The CDR3 region is CASSLVGSSTGELFF. The CDR3 DNA sequence: TGCGCCAGCAGCTTGGTGGGGAGCTCCACCGGGGAGCTGTTTTTT.